Ten or more counts support the clone carrying this T cell receptor beta chain. The V end was cut by 3 bases, the J end by 2 bases, with 15 bases between. The CDR3 extends over 16 amino acids. Time point reported: newly diagnosed GD, antithyroid drugs for less than 3 months. Preparation of the TCR library used RNA extracted from PBMCs. This entry belongs to a study of regulatory T cells in long-lasting Graves disease. On the study more broadly: Newly diagnosed Graves' patients had under 3 months of antithyroid drugs.

Arm-PCR of CDR3 regions and iRepertoire HTBI primers were the basis on which TCR beta libraries were built. TCRdb independently ran MiXCR on the multiplex PCR reads; one entry per CDR3 protein. The table lists around 420,000 distinct CDR3 sequences, approximately 16% of them singletons. These data were also filed under a second study, of T cells in Graves' hyperthyroidism and ophthalmopathy. That paper adds: Exclusion criteria comprised uncontrolled infection, other autoimmune disease, pregnancy or lactation. Researchers ran a first-round RT-PCR on the TCR CDR3 using the HTBI primer set.

The chain joins TRBV12-3 or TRBV12-4 to TRBJ2-3; D might be TRBD2 (6 bases). The source of this sequence is a woman aged 40 to 50 with Graves disease. The sample consisted of peripheral blood mononuclear cells (PBMCs), taken at new diagnosis, from a patient treated with antithyroid drugs. The CDR3 bases are TGTGCCAGCAGTTTGGGGTATAGCGGCTACACAGATACGCAGTATTTT. This codes for CASSLGYSGYTDTQYF.